The next 3 T cell receptor beta chains were all read from a single sample in a study of control samples from healthy donors and cancer patients. This table comes from immunoSEQ multiplex PCR, and its TCRdb copy is limited to in-frame clones, with some not included. Altogether 130,000 or so clones are present, about 90% being singletons, with the ten largest covering approximately 6.8%. Sequencing was carried out using blood. These receptors came from a man younger than 35 in good health.

The rearrangement uses TRBV3-1 (or the pseudogene TRBV3-2) and TRBJ1-2, with D possibly being TRBD1 (5 bases). V was cut by 1 base and J by 9 bases, with 15 bases left in between. This CDR3 has 14 residues. CDR1 and CDR2 (germline): LGHDT, YNNKEL (reference sequence). CDR3 residues: CASSQGGLSFSYTF. Written as DNA, the CDR3 is TGTGCCAGCAGCCAAGGGGGACTAAGCTTCAGCTACACCTTC.

The chain links TRBV28 to TRBJ1-2; D possibly corresponds to TRBD1 (5 bases). Germline V gene lookup returns CDR1 MDHEN and CDR2 SYDVKM. The CDR3 has 14 amino acids. The ends were cut back, 5 bases at V and 4 bases at J, with 14 bases in the middle. CDR3 sequence reads: CASSLLRQSYGYTF. The CDR3 region has the DNA TGTGCCAGCAGTCTACTCAGACAGTCCTATGGCTACACCTTC.

This chain joins TRBV7-9 and TRBJ2-3, with TRBD1 identical over 9 bases. The CDR3 totals 15 residues. V gave up 5 bases and J gave up 5 bases; unmatched junction bases: 8. CDR1 is SEHNR and CDR2 is FQNEAQ in the germline V gene (reference sequence). CDR3 nucleotide sequence: TGTGCCAGCAGCCCGGACAGGGGAGTAGAAGATACGCAGTATTTT. Its protein is CASSPDRGVEDTQYF. Full variable domain (remainder filled in from reference TRBV7-9 and TRBJ2-3): DTGVSQNPRHKITKRGQNVTFRCDPISEHNRLYWYRQTLGQGPEFLTYFQNEAQLEKSRLLSDRFSAERPKGSFSTLEIQRTEQGDSAMYLCASSPDRGVEDTQYFGPGTRLTVL.